This T cell receptor beta chain was obtained from a study of post-analysis software for immune sequencing data. This clonotype has only a few counts. TCR beta cDNA libraries had unique molecular identifiers. TCRdb recomputed calls from the PCR reads with MiXCR, one row per CDR3 protein. Of approximately 660,000 distinct CDR3 sequences listed, roughly three fifths are singletons. The receptor's source is a girl aged 2-10 years with multiple sclerosis. The specimen sequenced was blood.

CDR3 coding DNA: TGCAGCGTTGAGGGTACTATCTCCTACGAGCAGTACTTC. Translated: CSVEGTISYEQYF. This chain joins TRBV29-1 and TRBJ2-7, with unresolved D. The germline gives CDR1 SQVTM, CDR2 ANQGSEA. Trimming cost V 3 bases and J 0 bases, with 9 bases left between them. The CDR3 is made up of 13 amino acids.